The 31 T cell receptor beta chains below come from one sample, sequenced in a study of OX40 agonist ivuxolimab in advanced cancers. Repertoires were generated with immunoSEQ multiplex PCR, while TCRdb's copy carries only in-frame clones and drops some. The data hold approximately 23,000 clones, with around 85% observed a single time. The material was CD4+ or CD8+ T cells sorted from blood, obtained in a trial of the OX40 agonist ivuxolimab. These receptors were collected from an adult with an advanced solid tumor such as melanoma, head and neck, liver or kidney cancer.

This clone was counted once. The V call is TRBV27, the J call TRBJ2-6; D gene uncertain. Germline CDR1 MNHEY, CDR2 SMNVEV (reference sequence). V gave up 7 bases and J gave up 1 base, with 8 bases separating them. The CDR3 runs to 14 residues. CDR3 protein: CASKVESGANVLTF. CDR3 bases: TGTGCCAGCAAAGTCGAATCTGGGGCCAACGTCCTGACTTTC.

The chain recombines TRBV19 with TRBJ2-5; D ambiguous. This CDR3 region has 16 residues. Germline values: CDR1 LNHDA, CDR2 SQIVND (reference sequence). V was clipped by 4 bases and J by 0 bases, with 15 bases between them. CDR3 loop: CASSRLNQRYQETQYF. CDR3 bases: TGTGCCAGTAGTAGACTCAACCAAAGGTACCAAGAGACCCAGTACTTC.

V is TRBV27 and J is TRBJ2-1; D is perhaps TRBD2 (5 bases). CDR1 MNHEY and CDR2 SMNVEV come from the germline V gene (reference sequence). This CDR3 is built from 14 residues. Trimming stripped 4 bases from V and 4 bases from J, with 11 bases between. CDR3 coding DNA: TGTGCCAGCAGTTCACTAGGAGTGTACAATGAGCAGTTCTTC. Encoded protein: CASSSLGVYNEQFF.

CDR3 loop: CASSLPGGRSYTF. CDR3 sequence (DNA): TGTGCCAGCAGTTTGCCAGGGGGCCGCAGCTACACCTTC. The chain is built from TRBV27 and TRBJ1-2; TRBD1 agrees at 8 bases. This CDR3 has 13 amino acids. Trimming cost V 3 bases and J 9 bases; bases outside gene matches: 6. Germline CDR1 and CDR2: MNHEY and SMNVEV (reference sequence).

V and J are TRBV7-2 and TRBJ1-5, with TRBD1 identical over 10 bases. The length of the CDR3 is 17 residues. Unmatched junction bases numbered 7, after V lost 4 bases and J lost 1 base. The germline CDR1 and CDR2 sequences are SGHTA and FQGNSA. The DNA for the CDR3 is TGTGCCAGCAGCTCCCGACAGGGGGCTTTAAGCAATCAGCCCCAGCATTTT. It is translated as CASSSRQGALSNQPQHF.

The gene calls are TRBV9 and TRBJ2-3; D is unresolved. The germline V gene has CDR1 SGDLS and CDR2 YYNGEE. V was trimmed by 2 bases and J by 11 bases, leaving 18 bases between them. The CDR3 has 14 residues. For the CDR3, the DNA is TGTGCCAGCAGCGTCGCATATCGGTCCCGAGGGCAGTATTTT. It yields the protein CASSVAYRSRGQYF.

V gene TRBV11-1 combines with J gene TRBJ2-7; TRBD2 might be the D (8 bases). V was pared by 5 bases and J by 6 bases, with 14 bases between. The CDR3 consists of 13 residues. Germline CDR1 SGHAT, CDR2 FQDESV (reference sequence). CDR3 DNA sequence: TGTGCCAGCAGCCCGGGAGGGGGCACCGAGCAGTACTTC. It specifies CASSPGGGTEQYF.

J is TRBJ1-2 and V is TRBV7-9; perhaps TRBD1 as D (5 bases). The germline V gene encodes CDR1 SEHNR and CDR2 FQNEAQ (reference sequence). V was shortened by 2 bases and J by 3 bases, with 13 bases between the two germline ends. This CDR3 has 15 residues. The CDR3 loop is CASSLSDGGHYGYTF. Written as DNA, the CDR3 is TGTGCCAGCAGCTTAAGTGATGGGGGACACTATGGCTACACCTTC.

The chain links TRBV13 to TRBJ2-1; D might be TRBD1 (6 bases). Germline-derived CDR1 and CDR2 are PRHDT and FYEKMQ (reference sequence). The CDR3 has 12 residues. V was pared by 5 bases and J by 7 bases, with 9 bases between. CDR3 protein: CASSLGTNEQFF. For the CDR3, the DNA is TGTGCCAGCAGCCTCGGGACAAATGAGCAGTTCTTC.

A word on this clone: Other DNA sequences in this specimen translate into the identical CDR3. The CDR3 DNA reads TGTGCCAGCAGCCAAGTCGCCGGAACCACAGATACGCAGTATTTT. Translation: CASSQVAGTTDTQYF. V is TRBV14 and J is TRBJ2-3, with D unresolved. Trimming removed 1 base from V and 2 bases from J, with 10 bases in between. This CDR3 has 15 residues. CDR1 is SGHDN and CDR2 is FVKESK in the germline V gene.

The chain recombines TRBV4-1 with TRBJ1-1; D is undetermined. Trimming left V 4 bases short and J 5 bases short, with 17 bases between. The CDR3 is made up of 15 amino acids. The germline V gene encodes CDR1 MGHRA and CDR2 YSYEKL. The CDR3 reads CASSPHRNLGTEAFF. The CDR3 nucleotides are TGCGCCAGCAGCCCACACAGAAACCTGGGAACTGAAGCTTTCTTT.

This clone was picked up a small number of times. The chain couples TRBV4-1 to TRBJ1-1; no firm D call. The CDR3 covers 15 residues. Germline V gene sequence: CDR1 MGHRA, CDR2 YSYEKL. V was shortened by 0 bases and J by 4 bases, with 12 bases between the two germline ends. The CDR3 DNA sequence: TGCGCCAGCAGCCAAGACCCGGGAAGGGTCACTGAAGCTTTCTTT. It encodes CASSQDPGRVTEAFF.

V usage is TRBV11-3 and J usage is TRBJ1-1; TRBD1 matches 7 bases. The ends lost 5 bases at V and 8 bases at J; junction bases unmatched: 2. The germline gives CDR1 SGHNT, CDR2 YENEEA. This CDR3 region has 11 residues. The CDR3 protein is CASSQGQEAFF. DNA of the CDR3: TGTGCCAGCAGCCAGGGACAGGAAGCTTTCTTT.

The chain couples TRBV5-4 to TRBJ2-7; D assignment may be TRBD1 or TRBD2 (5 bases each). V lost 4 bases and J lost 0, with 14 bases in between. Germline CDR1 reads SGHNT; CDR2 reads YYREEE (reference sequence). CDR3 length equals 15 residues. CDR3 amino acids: CASSTGTFSSYEQYF. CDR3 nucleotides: TGTGCCAGCAGCACCGGGACGTTTAGCTCCTACGAGCAGTACTTC.

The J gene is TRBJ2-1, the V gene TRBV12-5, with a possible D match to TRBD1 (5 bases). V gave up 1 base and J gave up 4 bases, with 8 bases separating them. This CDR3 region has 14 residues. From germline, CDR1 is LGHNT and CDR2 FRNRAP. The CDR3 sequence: CASGLEGSYNEQFF. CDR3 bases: TGTGCTAGTGGTTTGGAGGGGTCATACAATGAGCAGTTCTTC.

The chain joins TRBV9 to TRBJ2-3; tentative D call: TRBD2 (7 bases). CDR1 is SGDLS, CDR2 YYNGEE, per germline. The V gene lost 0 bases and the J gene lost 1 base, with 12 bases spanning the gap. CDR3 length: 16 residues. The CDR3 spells CASSVGGGDGTDTQYF. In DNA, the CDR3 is TGTGCCAGCAGCGTAGGAGGGGGGGACGGCACAGATACGCAGTATTTT.

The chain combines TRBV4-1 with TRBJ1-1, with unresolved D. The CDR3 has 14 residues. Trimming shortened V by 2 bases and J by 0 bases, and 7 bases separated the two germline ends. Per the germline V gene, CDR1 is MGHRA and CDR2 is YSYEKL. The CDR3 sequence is CASSQPEMNTEAFF. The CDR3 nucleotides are TGCGCCAGCAGCCAACCTGAAATGAACACTGAAGCTTTCTTT.

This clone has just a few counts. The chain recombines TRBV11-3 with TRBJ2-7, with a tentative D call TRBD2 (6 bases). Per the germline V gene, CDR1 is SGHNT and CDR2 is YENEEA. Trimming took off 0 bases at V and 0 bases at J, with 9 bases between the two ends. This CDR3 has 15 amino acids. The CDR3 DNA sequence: TGTGCCAGCAGCTTAGAACGGGGGAGCTCCTACGAGCAGTACTTC. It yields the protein CASSLERGSSYEQYF.

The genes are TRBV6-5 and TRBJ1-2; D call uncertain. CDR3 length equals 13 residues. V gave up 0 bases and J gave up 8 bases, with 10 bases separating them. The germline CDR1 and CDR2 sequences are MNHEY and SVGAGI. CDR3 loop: CASSYSGQSGYTF. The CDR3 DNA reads TGTGCCAGCAGTTACTCAGGGCAGTCGGGCTACACCTTC.

The chain's CDR3 is CASSLGTGPHTEAFF. The CDR3 DNA follows: TGTGCCAGCAGCTTAGGGACAGGGCCTCACACTGAAGCTTTCTTT. The rearrangement links TRBV9 to TRBJ1-1; 9 nucleotides line up with TRBD1. From germline, CDR1 is SGDLS and CDR2 YYNGEE. The V segment lost 4 bases and the J segment 3 bases; nucleotides outside the gene matches: 7. This CDR3 has 15 amino acids.

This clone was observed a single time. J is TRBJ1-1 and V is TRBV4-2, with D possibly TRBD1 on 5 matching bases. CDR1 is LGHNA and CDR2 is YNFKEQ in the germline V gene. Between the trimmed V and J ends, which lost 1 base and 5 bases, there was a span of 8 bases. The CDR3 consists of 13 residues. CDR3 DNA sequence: TGTGCCAGCAGCCAAGGGGGCGAAACTGAAGCTTTCTTT. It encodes CASSQGGETEAFF.

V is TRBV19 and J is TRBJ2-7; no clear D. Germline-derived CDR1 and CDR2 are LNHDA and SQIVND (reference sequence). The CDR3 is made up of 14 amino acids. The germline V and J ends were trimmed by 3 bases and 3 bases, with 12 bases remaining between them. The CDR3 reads CASSINIPGYEQYF. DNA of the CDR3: TGTGCCAGTAGTATCAATATTCCTGGCTACGAGCAGTACTTC.

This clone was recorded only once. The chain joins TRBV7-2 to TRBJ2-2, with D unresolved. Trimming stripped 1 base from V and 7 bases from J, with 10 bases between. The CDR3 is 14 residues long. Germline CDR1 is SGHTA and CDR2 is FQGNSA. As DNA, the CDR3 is TGTGCCAGCAGCTTAGACCCGTTGGTCGGGGAGCTGTTTTTT. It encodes CASSLDPLVGELFF.

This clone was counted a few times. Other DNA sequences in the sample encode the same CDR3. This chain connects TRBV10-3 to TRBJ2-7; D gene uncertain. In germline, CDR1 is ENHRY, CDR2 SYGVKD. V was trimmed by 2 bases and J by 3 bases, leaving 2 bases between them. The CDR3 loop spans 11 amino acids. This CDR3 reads CAISENYEQYF. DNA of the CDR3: TGTGCCATCAGTGAGAACTACGAGCAGTACTTC.

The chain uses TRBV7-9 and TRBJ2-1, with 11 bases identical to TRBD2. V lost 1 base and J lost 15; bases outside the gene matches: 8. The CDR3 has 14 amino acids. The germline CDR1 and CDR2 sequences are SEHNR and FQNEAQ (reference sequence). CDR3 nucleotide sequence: TGTGCCAGCAGCTTAGGAACTAGCGGGAGTTGGTGGTTCTTC. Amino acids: CASSLGTSGSWWFF.

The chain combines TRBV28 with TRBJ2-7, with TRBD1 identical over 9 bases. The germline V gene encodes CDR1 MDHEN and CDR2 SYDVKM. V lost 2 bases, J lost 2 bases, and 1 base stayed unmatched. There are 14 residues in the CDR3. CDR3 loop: CASSLGQGPYEQYF. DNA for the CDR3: TGTGCCAGCAGTTTAGGACAGGGGCCCTACGAGCAGTACTTC. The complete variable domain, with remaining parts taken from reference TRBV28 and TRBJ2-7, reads DVKVTQSSRYLVKRTGEKVFLECVQDMDHENMFWYRQDPGLGLRLIYFSYDVKMKEKGDIPEGYSVSREKKERFSLILESASTNQTSMYLCASSLGQGPYEQYFGPGTRLTVT.

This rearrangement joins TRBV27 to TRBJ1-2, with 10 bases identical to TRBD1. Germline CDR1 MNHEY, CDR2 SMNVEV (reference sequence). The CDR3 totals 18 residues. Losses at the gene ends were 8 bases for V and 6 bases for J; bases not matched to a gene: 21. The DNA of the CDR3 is TGTGCCAGCGGAACGACAGGGGGCTCACTCTACCCTTTCCATGGCTACACCTTC. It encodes CASGTTGGSLYPFHGYTF.

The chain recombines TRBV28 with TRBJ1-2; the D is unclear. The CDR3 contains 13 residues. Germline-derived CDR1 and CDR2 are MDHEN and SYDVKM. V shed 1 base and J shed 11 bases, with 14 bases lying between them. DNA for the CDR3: TGTGCCAGCAGTTTATCCGCCGGGGAGCGGTACACCTTC. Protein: CASSLSAGERYTF.

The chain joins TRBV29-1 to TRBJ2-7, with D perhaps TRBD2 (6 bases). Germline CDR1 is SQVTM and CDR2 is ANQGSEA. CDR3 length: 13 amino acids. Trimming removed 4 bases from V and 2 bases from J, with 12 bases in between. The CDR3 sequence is CSVGQGGPYEQYF. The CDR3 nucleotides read TGCAGCGTTGGGCAGGGAGGCCCCTACGAGCAGTACTTC.

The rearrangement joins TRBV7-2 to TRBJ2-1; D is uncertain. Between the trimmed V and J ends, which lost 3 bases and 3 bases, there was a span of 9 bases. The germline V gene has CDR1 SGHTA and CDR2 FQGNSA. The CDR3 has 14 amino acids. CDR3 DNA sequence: TGTGCCAGCAGCTTGGCCAGCTTCTACAATGAGCAGTTCTTC. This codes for CASSLASFYNEQFF.

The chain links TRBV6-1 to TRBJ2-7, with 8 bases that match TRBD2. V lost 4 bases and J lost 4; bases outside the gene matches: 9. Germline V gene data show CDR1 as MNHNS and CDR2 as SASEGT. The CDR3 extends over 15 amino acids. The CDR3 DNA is TGTGCCAGCAGTGCCCCGGGACTAGACCCTTACGAGCAGTACTTC. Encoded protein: CASSAPGLDPYEQYF.